This record looks at one T cell receptor beta chain sequence and its context. Its target is not known. CDR1 KGHDR and CDR2 SFDVKD come from the germline V gene. The V segment lost 2 bases and the J segment 5 bases; nucleotides outside the gene matches: 4. The CDR3 covers 15 residues. This sample is part of a study of Graves' ophthalmopathy and Graves' hyperthyroidism. Study-wide results and limits: For predicting ophthalmopathy progression, the model had about 66% sensitivity and approximately 77% specificity.

Clinicians diagnosed using symptoms, serum thyroxine, TRAb, thyroid ultrasound and orbital computed tomography. Amplification of the TCR beta CDR3 regions used RNA transcripts (as template). First-round RT-PCR employed HTBI primers, with a second-round multiplex PCR after it. TCRdb processed the multiplex PCR reads anew with MiXCR; each CDR3 protein has one entry. The data hold 350,000 to 400,000 distinct CDR3 sequences, with roughly 18% observed a single time. J is TRBJ2-2 and V is TRBV24-1; 7 positions match TRBD2. The TCR was taken from a woman under 30 with Graves' ophthalmopathy. Sequencing input: peripheral blood. The CDR3 coding sequence is TGTGCCACCAGTGATTCCGGGAGGTGGACCGGGGAGCTGTTTTTT. Protein product: CATSDSGRWTGELFF.